This TCR beta chain appears in the sequencing data of a study of blood T cell repertoires in COVID-19. On the study more broadly: In each case, the material was cDNA or gDNA derived from T cells, B-cell-depleted T cells, or PBMCs.

V shed 5 bases, J shed 1 base, and the junction held 4 bases outside the gene matches. Germline V gene data show CDR1 as SQVTM and CDR2 as ANQGSEA. CDR3 length: 13 amino acids. Sequencing was performed with immunoSEQ multiplex PCR; in TCRdb, only in-frame clones are kept and a portion is missing. The sample lists 220,000 or so clones, 82% occurring once. This clone was seen once. In terms of age and location, participants ranged from roughly 18 to 100 years and lived in about two dozen US areas. Sequenced sample: PBMCs or T cells enriched from blood (not recorded which). The rearrangement uses TRBV29-1 and TRBJ2-5; 7 bases agree with TRBD1. This sequence originates from a woman in her fifties or sixties who had recovered from COVID-19. In nucleotides, the CDR3 is TGCAGCGTTACCGGGACAGCCCAAGAGACCCAGTACTTC. The encoded protein is CSVTGTAQETQYF.